This TCR beta chain appears in the sequencing data of a study of T cells after yellow fever vaccination. Overall study results and limits: In post-booster samples, most primary-vaccination clones reappeared (approximately 95% CD4, about 90% CD8).

TCRdb re-called the 5' RACE reads through MiXCR, storing one row per CDR3 protein. The sample has approximately 140,000 distinct CDR3 sequences; approximately 7.7% are singletons. CDR3 length: 13 amino acids. Trimming pared 0 bases from V and 9 bases from J, leaving 15 bases between. The germline gives CDR1 SQVTM, CDR2 ANQGSEA. A note on this clonotype: The antigen remains undetermined.

The V gene is TRBV29-1, the J gene TRBJ2-7; weak D call: TRBD1 (5 bases). Sequencing used CD4+ T cells sorted from PBMCs, obtained 5 days after the yellow fever booster vaccination. The source of this sequence is a man between 25 and 39 years old who received the YFV17D yellow fever vaccine. The CDR3 nucleotides read TGCAGCGTTGAAGATCAAGGAAATAGGGGGCAGTACTTC. Amino acids: CSVEDQGNRGQYF.